The 3 T cell receptor beta chains given below trace back to one sample, sequenced in a study of T-cell memory formation after mild COVID-19. From the 5' RACE reads, TCRdb called clonotypes with MiXCR, one entry per CDR3 protein. The sample records roughly 280,000 distinct CDR3 sequences, 8% to 9% being singletons. The sequencing input was PBMCs or a T cell subset sorted from them (not recorded which). The receptors stem from a man aged 18 to 30 who had mild COVID-19 (a few samples of this study predate the infection). Cell type and time point are not known.

This clonotype was recorded at least ten times. V is TRBV7-2 and J is TRBJ1-1, with TRBD1 as a possible D gene (6 bases). This CDR3 has 14 residues. In germline, CDR1 is SGHTA, CDR2 FQGNSA. The ends were cut back, 5 bases at V and 0 bases at J, with 10 bases in the middle. The DNA for the CDR3 is TGTGCCAGCAGCGTGGACAGACTGAACACTGAAGCTTTCTTT. Amino acid sequence: CASSVDRLNTEAFF.

V gene TRBV11-2 combines with J gene TRBJ2-3; 10 nucleotides agree with TRBD2. Germline V CDR1 and CDR2: SGHAT, FQNNGV. There are 16 residues in the CDR3. V dropped 4 bases and J dropped 2; count of bases not matched to a gene: 6. CDR3 DNA: TGTGCCAGCAGCTCCGGAGCGGGGGGGGACACAGATACGCAGTATTTT. Translation: CASSSGAGGDTDTQYF.

This clonotype showed up just a few times. The chain uses TRBV5-1 and TRBJ2-3; 10 positions match TRBD2. V shed 0 bases, J shed 5 bases, and the junction held 9 bases outside the gene matches. From germline, CDR1 is SGHRS and CDR2 YFSETQ. This CDR3 spans 17 amino acids. This CDR3 reads CASSLEKRGGSRDTQYF. CDR3 nucleotides: TGCGCCAGCAGCTTGGAGAAGCGGGGGGGCTCGAGAGATACGCAGTATTTT.